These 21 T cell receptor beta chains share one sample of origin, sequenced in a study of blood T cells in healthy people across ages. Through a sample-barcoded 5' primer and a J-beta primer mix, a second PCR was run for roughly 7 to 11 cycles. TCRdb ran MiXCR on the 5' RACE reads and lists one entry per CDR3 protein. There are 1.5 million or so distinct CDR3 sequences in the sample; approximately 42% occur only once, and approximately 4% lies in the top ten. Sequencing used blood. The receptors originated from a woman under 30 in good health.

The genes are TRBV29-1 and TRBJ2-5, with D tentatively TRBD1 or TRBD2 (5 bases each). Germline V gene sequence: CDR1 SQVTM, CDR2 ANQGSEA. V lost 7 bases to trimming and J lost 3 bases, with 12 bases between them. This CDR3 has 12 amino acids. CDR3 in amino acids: CSAGTAEETQYF. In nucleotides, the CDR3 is TGCAGCGCCGGGACGGCCGAAGAGACCCAGTACTTC.

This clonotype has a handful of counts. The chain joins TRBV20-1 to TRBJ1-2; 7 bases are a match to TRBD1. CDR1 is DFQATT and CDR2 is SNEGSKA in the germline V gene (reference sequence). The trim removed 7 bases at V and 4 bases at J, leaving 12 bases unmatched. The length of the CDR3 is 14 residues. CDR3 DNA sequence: TGCAGTGAGAAGGGGGCTGACAGGCGCTATGGCTACACCTTC. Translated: CSEKGADRRYGYTF.

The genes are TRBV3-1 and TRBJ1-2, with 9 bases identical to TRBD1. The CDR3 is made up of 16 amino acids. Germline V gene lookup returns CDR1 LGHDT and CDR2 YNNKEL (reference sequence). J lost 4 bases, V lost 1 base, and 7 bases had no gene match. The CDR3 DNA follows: TGTGCCAGCAGCCAAGCGGCGGGACAGGGTTTCTATGGCTACACCTTC. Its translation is CASSQAAGQGFYGYTF.

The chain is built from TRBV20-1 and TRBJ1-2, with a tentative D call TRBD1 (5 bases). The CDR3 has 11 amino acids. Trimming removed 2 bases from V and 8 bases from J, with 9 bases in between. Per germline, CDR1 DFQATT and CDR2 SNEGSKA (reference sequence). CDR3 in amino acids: CSARQGWGYTF. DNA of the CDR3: TGCAGTGCTAGACAGGGCTGGGGCTACACCTTC.

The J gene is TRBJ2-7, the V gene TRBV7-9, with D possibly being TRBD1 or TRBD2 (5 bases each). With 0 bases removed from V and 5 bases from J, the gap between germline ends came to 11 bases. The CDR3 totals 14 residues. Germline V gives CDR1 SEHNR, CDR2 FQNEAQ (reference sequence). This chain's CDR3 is CASSLAGTKNEQYF. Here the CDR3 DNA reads TGTGCCAGCAGCTTAGCTGGGACGAAAAACGAGCAGTACTTC.

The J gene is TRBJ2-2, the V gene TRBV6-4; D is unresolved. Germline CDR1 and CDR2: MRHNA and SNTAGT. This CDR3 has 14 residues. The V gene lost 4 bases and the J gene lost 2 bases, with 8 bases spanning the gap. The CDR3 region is CASSVHINTGELFF. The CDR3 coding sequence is TGTGCCAGCAGTGTTCATATAAACACCGGGGAGCTGTTTTTT.

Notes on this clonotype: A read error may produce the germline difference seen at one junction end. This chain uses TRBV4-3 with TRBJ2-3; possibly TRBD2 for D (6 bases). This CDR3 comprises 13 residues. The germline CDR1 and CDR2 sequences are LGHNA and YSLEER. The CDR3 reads CASGQGLPDTQYF. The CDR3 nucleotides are TGCGCCAGCGGCCAAGGACTACCAGATACGCAGTATTTT.

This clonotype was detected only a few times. The CDR3: CASSQDYFEAFF. Here the CDR3 DNA reads TGTGCCAGCAGCCAAGATTACTTCGAAGCTTTCTTT. The gene calls are TRBV14 and TRBJ1-1; no clear D gene. Deletions cut 0 bases from V and 8 bases from J, with 7 bases between. CDR3 size: 12 residues. Looked up from germline, CDR1 is SGHDN and CDR2 is FVKESK.

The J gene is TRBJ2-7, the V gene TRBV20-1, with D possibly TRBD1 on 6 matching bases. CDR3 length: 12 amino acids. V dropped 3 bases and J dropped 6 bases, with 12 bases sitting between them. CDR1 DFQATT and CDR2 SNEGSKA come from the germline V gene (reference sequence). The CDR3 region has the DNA TGCAGTGCTAGCCGAACAGGGCCCGAGCAGTACTTC. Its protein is CSASRTGPEQYF.

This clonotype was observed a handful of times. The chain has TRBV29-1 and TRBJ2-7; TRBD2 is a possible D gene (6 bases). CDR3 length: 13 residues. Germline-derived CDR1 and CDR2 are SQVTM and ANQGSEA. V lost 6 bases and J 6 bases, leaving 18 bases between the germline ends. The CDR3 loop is CSVLLAAEGEQYF. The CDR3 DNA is TGCAGCGTCCTACTAGCTGCCGAAGGCGAGCAGTACTTC.

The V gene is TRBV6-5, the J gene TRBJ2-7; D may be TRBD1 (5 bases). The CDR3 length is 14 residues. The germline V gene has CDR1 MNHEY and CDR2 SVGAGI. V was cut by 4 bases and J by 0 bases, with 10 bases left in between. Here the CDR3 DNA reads TGTGCCAGCAGTTTTCAGGGCGACTCCTACGAGCAGTACTTC. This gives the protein CASSFQGDSYEQYF.

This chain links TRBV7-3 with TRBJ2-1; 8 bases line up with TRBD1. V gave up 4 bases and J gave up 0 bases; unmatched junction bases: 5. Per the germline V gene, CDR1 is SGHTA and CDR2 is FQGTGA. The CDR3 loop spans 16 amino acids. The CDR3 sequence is CASSSGGRGSYNEQFF. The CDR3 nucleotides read TGTGCCAGCAGCTCAGGGGGCAGAGGCTCCTACAATGAGCAGTTCTTC. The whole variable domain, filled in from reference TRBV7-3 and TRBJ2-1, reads GAGVSQTPSNKVTEKGKYVELRCDPISGHTALYWYRQSLGQGPEFLIYFQGTGAADDSGLPNDRFFAVRPEGSVSTLKIQRTERGDSAVYLCASSSGGRGSYNEQFFGPGTRLTVL.

CDR3 protein: CASSLPRTPYEQYF. CDR3 DNA: TGTGCCAGCAGTCTCCCACGGACACCCTACGAGCAGTACTTC. J is TRBJ2-4 and V is TRBV28; tentatively, D is TRBD1 (5 bases). The J call may be incorrect, as the DNA end agrees better with TRBJ2-7. CDR3 length equals 14 residues. Per the germline V gene, CDR1 is MDHEN and CDR2 is SYDVKM.

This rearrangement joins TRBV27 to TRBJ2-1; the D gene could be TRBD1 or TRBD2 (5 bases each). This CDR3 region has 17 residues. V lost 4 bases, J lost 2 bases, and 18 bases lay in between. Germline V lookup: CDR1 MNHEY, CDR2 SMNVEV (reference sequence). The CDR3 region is CASSSGTVPNAYNEQFF. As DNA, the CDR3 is TGTGCCAGCAGTTCGGGGACGGTTCCAAATGCCTACAATGAGCAGTTCTTC.

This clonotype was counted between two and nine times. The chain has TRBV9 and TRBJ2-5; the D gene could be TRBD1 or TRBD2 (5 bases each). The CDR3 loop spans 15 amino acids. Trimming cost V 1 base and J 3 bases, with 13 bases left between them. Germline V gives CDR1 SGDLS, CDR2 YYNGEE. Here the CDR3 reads CASSVHPRGEETQYF. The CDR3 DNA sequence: TGTGCCAGCAGCGTACATCCCCGGGGCGAAGAGACCCAGTACTTC.

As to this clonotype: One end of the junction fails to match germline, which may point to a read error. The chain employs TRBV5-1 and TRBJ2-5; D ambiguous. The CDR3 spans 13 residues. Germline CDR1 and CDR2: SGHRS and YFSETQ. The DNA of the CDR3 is TGCGCCGGCAGCAAGGAGATCCAAGAGGCCCAGTACTTC. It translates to CAGSKEIQEAQYF.

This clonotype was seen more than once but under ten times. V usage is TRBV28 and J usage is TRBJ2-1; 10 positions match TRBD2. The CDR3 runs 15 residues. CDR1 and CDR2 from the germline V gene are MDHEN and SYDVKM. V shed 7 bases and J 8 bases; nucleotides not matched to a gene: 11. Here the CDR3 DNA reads TGTGCCAGCACCCGAGGCCTAGCGGGGGTCGATGAGCAGTTCTTC. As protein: CASTRGLAGVDEQFF. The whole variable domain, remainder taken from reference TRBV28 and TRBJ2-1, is DVKVTQSSRYLVKRTGEKVFLECVQDMDHENMFWYRQDPGLGLRLIYFSYDVKMKEKGDIPEGYSVSREKKERFSLILESASTNQTSMYLCASTRGLAGVDEQFFGPGTRLTVL.

The CDR3 DNA follows: TGTGCCATCAGTAAAGGTGACTCTAGCGGGAATGAGCAGTACTTC. Its protein is CAISKGDSSGNEQYF. The chain links TRBV10-3 to TRBJ2-5, with TRBD2 identical over 9 bases. The CDR3 loop spans 15 amino acids. Germline V gene lookup returns CDR1 ENHRY and CDR2 SYGVKD. With V trimmed by 5 bases and J by 11 bases, 15 bases remained unmatched.

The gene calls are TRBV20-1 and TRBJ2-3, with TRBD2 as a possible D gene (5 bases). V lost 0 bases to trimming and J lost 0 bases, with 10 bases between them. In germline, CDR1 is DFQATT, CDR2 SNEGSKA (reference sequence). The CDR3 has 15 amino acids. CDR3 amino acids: CSARDAGSSTDTQYF. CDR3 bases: TGCAGTGCTAGAGATGCGGGTTCTAGCACAGATACGCAGTATTTT.

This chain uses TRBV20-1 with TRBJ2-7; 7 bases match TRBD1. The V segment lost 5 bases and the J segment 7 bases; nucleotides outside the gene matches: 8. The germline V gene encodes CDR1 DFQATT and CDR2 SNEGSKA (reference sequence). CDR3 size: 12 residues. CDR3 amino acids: CSALGQIGEQYF. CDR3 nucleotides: TGCAGTGCTTTGGGACAGATCGGGGAGCAGTACTTC.

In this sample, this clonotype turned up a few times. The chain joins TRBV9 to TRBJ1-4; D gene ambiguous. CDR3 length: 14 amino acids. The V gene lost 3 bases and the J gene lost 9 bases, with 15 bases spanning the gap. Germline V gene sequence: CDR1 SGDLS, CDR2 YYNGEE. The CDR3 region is CASSGGFPSQKLFF. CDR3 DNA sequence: TGTGCCAGCAGCGGAGGGTTTCCGTCGCAAAAACTGTTTTTT. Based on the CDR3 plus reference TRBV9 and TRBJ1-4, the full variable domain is DSGVTQTPKHLITATGQRVTLRCSPRSGDLSVYWYQQSLDQGLQFLIQYYNGEERAKGNILERFSAQQFPDLHSELNLSSLELGDSALYFCASSGGFPSQKLFFGSGTQLSVL.